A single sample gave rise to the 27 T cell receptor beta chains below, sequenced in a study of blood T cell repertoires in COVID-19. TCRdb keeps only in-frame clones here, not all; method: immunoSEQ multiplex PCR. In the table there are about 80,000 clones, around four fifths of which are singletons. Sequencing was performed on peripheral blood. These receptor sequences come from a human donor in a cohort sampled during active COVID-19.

The DNA for the CDR3 is TGTGCCAGCAGTTTTGACTGGACAGATACGCAGTATTTT. It translates to CASSFDWTDTQYF. V is TRBV7-3 and J is TRBJ2-3; no clear D gene. V lost 6 bases and J 3 bases, leaving 10 bases between the germline ends. This CDR3 contains 13 residues. The germline gives CDR1 SGHTA, CDR2 FQGTGA.

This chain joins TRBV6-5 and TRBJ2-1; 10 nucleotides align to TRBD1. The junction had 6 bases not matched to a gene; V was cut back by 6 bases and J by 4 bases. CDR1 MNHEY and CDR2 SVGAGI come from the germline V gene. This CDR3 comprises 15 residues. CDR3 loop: CASRPGTGEYNEQFF. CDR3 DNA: TGTGCCAGCAGGCCCGGGACAGGGGAATACAATGAGCAGTTCTTC.

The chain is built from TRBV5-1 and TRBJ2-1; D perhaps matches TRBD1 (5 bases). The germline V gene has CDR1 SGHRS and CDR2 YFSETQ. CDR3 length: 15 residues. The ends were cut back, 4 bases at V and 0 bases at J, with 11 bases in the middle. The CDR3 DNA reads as TGCGCCAGCAGCCCAATGACAGCCTCCTACAATGAGCAGTTCTTC. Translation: CASSPMTASYNEQFF.

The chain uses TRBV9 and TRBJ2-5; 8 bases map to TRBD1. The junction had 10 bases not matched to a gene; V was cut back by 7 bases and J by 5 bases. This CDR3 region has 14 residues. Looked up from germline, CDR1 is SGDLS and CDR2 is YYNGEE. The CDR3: CASGRTGFKETQYF. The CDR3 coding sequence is TGTGCCAGCGGGCGGACAGGGTTTAAGGAGACCCAGTACTTC.

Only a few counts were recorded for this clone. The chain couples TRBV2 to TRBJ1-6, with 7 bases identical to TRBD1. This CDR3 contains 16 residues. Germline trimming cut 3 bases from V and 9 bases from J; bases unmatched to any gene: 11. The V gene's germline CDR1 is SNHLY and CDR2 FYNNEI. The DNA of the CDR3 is TGTGCCAGCAGTGAGGGTCCCCCGGCAGGGGGTTCACCCCTCCACTTT. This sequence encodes CASSEGPPAGGSPLHF.

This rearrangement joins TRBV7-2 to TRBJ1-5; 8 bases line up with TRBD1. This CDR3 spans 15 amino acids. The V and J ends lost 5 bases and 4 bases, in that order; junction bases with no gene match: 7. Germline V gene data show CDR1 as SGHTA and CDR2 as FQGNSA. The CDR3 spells CASSLTGGNNQPQHF. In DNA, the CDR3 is TGTGCCAGCAGCCTCACAGGGGGTAATAATCAGCCCCAGCATTTT.

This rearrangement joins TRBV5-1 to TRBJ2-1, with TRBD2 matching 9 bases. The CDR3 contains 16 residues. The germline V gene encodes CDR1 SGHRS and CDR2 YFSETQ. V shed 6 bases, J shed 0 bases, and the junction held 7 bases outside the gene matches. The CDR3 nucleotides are TGCGCCAGCAAGGTAGCGGGGGCCCTCTCCTACAATGAGCAGTTCTTC. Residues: CASKVAGALSYNEQFF.

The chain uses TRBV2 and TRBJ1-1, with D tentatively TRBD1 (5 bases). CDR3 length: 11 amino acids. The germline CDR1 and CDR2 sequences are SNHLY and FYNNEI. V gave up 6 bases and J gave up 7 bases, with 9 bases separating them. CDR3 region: CASRQTGEAFF. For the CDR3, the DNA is TGTGCCAGCAGACAAACAGGTGAAGCTTTCTTT.

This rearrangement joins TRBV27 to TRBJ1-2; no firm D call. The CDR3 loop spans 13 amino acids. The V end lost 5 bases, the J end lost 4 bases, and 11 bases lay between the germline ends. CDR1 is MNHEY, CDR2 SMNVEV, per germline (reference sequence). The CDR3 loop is CASSTTGFYGYTF. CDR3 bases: TGTGCCAGCAGTACTACCGGGTTCTATGGCTACACCTTC.

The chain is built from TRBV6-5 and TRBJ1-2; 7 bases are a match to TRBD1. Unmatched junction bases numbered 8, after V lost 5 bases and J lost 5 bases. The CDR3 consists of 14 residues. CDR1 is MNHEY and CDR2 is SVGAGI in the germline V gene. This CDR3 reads CASSPGTAPYGYTF. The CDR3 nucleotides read TGTGCCAGCAGTCCCGGGACAGCCCCTTATGGCTACACCTTC.

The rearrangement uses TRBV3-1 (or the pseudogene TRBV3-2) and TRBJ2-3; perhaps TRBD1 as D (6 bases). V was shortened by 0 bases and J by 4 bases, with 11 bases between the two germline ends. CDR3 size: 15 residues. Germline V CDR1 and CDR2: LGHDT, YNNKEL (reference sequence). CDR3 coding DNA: TGTGCCAGCAGCCAAGATTCCAGGGGTGCAGATACGCAGTATTTT. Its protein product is CASSQDSRGADTQYF.

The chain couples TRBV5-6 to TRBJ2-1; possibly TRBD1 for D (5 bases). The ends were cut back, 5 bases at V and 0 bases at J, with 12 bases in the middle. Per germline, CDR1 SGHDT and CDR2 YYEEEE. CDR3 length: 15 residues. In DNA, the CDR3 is TGTGCCAGCAGATTCAGACAGAACTCCTACAATGAGCAGTTCTTC. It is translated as CASRFRQNSYNEQFF.

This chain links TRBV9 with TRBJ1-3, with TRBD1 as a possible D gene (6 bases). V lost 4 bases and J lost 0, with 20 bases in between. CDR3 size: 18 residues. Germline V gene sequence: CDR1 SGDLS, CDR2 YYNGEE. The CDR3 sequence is CASSPQVGRGASGNTIYF. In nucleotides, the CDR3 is TGTGCCAGCAGCCCCCAGGTCGGCAGGGGTGCCTCTGGAAACACCATATATTTT.

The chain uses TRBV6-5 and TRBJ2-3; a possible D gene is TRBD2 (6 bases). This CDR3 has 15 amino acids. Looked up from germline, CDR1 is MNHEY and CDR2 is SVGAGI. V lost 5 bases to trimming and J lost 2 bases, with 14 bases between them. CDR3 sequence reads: CASSLRGGDTDTQYF. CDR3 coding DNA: TGTGCCAGCAGTCTTAGGGGCGGGGACACAGATACGCAGTATTTT.

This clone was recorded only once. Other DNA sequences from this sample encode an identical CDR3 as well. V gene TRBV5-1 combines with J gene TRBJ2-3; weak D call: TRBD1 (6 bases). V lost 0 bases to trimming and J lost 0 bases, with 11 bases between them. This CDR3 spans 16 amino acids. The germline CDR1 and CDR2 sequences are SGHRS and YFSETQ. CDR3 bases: TGCGCCAGCAGCTTGGGGGGGCCATCTAGCACAGATACGCAGTATTTT. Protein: CASSLGGPSSTDTQYF.

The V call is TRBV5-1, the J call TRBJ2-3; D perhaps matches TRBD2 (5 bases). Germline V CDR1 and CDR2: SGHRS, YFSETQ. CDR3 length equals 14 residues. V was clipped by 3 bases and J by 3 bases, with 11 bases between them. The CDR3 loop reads CASSSLPGTDTQYF. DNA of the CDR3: TGCGCCAGCAGCTCCCTGCCGGGGACAGATACGCAGTATTTT.

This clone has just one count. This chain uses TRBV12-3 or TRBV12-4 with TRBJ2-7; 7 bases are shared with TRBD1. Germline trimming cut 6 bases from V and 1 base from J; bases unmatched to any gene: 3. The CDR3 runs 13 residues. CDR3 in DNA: TGTGCCAGCAGACGACAGGGATCCTACGAGCAGTACTTC. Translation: CASRRQGSYEQYF.

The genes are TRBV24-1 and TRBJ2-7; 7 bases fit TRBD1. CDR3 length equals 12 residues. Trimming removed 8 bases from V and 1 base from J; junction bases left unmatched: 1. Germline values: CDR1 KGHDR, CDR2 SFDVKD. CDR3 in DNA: TGTGCCACCATGGGACAGTCCTACGAGCAGTACTTC. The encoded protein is CATMGQSYEQYF.

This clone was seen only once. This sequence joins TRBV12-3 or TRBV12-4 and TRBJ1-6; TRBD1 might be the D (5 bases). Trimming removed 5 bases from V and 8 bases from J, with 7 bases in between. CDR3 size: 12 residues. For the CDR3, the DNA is TGTGCCAGCAGTCTCAGGGATTCACCCCTCCACTTT. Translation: CASSLRDSPLHF.

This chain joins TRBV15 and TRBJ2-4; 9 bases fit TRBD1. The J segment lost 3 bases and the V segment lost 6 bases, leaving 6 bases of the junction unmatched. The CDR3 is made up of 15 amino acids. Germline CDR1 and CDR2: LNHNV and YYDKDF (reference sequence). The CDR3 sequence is CATSSRDRVKNIQYF. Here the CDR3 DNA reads TGTGCCACCAGTAGCCGGGACAGGGTCAAAAACATTCAGTACTTC.

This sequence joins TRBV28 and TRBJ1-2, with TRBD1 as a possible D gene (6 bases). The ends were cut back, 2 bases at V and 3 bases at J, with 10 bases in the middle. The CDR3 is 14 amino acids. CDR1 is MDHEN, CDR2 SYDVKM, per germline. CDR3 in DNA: TGTGCCAGCAGTTTACCAGGGGCTTACTATGGCTACACCTTC. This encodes CASSLPGAYYGYTF.

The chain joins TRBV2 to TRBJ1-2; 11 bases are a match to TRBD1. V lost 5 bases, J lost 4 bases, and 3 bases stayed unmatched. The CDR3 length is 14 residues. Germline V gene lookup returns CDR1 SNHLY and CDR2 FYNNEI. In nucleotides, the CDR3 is TGTGCCAGCAGTAAAGGACAGGGGGCCTATGGCTACACCTTC. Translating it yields CASSKGQGAYGYTF.

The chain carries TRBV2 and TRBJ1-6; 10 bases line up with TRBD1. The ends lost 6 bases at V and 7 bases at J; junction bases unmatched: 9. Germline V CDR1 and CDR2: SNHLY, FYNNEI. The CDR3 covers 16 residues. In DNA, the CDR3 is TGTGCCAGCAGAAAGGAGGCGGGACAGGGGAATTCACCCCTCCACTTT. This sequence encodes CASRKEAGQGNSPLHF.

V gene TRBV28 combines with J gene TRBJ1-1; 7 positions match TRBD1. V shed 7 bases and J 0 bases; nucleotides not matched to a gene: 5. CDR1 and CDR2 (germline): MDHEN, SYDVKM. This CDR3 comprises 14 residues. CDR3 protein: CASNPGGLNTEAFF. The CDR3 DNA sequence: TGTGCCAGCAATCCAGGGGGTCTGAACACTGAAGCTTTCTTT.

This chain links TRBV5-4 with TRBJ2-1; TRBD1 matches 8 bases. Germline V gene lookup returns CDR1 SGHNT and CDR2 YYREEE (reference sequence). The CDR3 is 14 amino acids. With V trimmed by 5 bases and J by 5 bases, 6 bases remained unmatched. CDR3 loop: CASSFGQGNNEQFF. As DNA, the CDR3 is TGTGCCAGCAGTTTTGGACAGGGTAACAATGAGCAGTTCTTC.

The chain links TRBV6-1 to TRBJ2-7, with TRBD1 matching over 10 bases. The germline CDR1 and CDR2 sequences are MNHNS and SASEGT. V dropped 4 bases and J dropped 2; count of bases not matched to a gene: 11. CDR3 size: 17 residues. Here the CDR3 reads CASSGGAWTGGPYEQYF. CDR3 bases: TGTGCCAGCAGTGGAGGGGCATGGACAGGGGGGCCCTACGAGCAGTACTTC.

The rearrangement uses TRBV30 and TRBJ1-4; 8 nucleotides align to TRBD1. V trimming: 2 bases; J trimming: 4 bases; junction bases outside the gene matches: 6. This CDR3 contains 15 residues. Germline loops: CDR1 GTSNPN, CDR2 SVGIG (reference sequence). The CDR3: CAWSPRTGYNEKLFF. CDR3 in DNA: TGTGCCTGGAGTCCTCGGACAGGGTATAATGAAAAACTGTTTTTT.